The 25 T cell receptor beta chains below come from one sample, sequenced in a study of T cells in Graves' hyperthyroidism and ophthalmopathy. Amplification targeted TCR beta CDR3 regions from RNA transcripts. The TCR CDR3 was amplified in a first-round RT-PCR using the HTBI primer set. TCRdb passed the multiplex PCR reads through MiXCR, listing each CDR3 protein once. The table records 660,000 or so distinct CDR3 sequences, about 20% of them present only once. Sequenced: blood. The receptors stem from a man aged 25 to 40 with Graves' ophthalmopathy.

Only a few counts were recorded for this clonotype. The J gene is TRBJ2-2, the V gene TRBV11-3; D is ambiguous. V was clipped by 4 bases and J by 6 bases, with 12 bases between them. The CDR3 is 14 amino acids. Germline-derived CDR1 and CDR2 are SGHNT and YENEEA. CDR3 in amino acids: CASSSGEPSGELFF. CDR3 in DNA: TGTGCCAGCAGCTCGGGTGAGCCCTCCGGGGAGCTGTTTTTT.

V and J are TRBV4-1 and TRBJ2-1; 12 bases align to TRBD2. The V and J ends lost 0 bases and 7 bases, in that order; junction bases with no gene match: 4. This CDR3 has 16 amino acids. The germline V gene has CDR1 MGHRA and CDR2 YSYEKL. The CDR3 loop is CASSQDPTSGRNEQFF. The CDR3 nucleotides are TGCGCCAGCAGCCAAGACCCGACTAGCGGGAGAAATGAGCAGTTCTTC.

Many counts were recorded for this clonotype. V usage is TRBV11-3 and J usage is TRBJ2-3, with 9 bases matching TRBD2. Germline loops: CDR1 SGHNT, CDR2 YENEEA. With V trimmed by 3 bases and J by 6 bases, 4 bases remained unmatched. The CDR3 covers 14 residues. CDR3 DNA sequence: TGTGCCAGCAGCTTGACTAGCGGAAGTGATACGCAGTATTTT. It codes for CASSLTSGSDTQYF.

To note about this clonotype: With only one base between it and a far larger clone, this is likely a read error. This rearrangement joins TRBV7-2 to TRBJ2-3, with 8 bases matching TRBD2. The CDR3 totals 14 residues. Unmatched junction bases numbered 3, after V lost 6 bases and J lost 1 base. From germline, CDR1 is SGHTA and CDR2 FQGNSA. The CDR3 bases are TGTGCCAGCAGTTTTAGCGGGGGCACAGATACGCAGTATTTT. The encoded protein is CASSFSGGTDTQYF.

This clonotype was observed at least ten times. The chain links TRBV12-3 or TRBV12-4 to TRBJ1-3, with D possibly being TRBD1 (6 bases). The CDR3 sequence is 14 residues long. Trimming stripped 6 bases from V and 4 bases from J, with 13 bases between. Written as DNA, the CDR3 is TGTGCCAGCAGCCGACAGGAAAGAGGAAACACCATATATTTT. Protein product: CASSRQERGNTIYF.

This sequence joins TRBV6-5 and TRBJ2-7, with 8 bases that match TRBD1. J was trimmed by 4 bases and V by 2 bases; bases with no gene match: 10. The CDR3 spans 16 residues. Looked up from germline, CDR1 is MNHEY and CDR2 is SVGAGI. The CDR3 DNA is TGTGCCAGCAGTTACGAGGTGGGGACAGGACTTTACGAGCAGTACTTC. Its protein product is CASSYEVGTGLYEQYF.

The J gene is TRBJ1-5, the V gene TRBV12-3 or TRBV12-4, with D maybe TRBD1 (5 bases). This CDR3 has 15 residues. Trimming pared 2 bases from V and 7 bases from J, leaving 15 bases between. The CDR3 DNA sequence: TGTGCCAGCAGTTTAAGGTGGCAGGGAAAACAGCCCCAGCATTTT. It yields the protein CASSLRWQGKQPQHF.

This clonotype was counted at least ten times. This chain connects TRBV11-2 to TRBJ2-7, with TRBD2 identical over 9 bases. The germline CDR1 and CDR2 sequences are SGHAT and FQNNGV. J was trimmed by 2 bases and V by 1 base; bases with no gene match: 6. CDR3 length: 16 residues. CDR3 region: CASSLGRLAVTYEQYF. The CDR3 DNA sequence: TGTGCCAGCAGCTTAGGCCGACTAGCGGTGACCTACGAGCAGTACTTC.

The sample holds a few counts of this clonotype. As DNA, the CDR3 is TGCAGCGTTTCGGGGGACACTGAAGCTTTCTTT. This gives the protein CSVSGDTEAFF. The chain uses TRBV29-1 and TRBJ1-1, with D perhaps matching TRBD1 (5 bases). V was clipped by 5 bases and J by 3 bases, with 7 bases between them. This CDR3 comprises 11 residues. The germline V gene encodes CDR1 SQVTM and CDR2 ANQGSEA.

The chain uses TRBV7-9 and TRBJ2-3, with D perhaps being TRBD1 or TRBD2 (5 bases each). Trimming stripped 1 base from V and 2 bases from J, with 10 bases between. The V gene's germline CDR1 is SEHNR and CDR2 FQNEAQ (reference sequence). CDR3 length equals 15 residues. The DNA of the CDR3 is TGTGCCAGCAGCTTAGAGGGACGCATCACAGATACGCAGTATTTT. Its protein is CASSLEGRITDTQYF.

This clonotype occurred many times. The CDR3 nucleotides read TGTGCCAGCAGTGAAAGAGGGACGGGAGTTAGCTCCTACGAGCAGTACTTC. As protein: CASSERGTGVSSYEQYF. The chain recombines TRBV2 with TRBJ2-7, with D possibly being TRBD2 (6 bases). Deletions cut 2 bases from V and 0 bases from J, with 17 bases between. CDR3 length equals 17 residues. Germline assignment: CDR1 SNHLY and CDR2 FYNNEI.

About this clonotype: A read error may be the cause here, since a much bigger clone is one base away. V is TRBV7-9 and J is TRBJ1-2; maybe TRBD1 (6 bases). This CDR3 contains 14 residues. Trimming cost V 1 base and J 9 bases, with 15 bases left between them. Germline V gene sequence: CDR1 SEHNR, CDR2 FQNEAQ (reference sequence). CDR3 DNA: TGTGCCAGCAGCTTAGGGCAGGGGAATGATAGCTACACCTTC. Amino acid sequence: CASSLGQGNDSYTF.

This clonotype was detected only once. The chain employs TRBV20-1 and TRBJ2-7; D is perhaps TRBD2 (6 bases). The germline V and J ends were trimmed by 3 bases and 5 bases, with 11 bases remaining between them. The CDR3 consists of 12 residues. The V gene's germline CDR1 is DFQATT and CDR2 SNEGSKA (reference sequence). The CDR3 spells CSASRRAHEQYF. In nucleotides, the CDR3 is TGCAGTGCTAGTCGGAGGGCCCACGAGCAGTACTTC.

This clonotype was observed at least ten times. CDR3 nucleotide sequence: TGTGCCAGCGTCCCGGCGTGGACTAGCGGGAGTCCTTACGAGCAGTACTTC. It specifies CASVPAWTSGSPYEQYF. The gene calls are TRBV28 and TRBJ2-7; TRBD2 matches at 13 bases. Per the germline V gene, CDR1 is MDHEN and CDR2 is SYDVKM. There are 17 residues in the CDR3. Trimming took 8 bases from V and 4 from J; bases not matched to a gene: 14.

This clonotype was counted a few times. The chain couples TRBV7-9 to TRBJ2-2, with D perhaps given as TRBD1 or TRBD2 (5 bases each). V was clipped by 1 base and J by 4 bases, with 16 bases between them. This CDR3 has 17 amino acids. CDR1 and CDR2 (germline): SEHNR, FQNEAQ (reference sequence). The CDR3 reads CASSLGGPRGTTGELFF. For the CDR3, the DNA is TGTGCCAGCAGCTTAGGGGGACCTAGAGGAACCACCGGGGAGCTGTTTTTT.

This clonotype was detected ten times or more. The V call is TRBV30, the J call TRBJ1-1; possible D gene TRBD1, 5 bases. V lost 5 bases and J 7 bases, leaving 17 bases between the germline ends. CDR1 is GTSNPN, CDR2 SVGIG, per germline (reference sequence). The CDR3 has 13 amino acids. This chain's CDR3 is CAWGPLRVGEAFF. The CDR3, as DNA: TGTGCCTGGGGCCCCCTCAGGGTTGGTGAAGCTTTCTTT.

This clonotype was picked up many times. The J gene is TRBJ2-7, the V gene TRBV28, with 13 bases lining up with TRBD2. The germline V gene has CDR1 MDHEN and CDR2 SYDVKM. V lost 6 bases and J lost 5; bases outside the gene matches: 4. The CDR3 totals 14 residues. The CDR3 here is CASSPGLAGHEQYF. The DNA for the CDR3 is TGTGCCAGCAGCCCGGGACTAGCGGGACACGAGCAGTACTTC.

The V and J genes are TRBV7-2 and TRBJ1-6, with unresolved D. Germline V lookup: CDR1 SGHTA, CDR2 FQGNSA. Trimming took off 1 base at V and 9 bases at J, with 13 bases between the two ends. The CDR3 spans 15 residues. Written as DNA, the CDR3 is TGTGCCAGCAGCTTAGTAGCGATCTCTGGTTCACCCCTCCACTTT. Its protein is CASSLVAISGSPLHF.

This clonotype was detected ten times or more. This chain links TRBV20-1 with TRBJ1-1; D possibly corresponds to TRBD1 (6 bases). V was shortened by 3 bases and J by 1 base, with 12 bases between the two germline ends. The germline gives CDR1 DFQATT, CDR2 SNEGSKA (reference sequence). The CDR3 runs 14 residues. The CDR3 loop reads CSARKDSTNTEAFF. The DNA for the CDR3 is TGCAGTGCTAGGAAGGACAGTACGAACACTGAAGCTTTCTTT.

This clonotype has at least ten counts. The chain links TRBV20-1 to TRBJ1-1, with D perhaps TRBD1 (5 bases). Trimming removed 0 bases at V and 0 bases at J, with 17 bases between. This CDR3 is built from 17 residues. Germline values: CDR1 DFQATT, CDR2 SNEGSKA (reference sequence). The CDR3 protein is CSARDSTQGLVNTEAFF. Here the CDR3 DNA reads TGCAGTGCTAGAGATTCGACCCAGGGTTTAGTGAACACTGAAGCTTTCTTT.

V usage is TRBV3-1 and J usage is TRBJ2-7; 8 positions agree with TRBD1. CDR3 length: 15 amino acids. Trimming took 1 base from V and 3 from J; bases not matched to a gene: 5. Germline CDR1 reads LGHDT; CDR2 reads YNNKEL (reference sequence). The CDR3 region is CASSQGTGFDYEQYF. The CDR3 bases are TGTGCCAGCAGCCAAGGGACAGGGTTCGACTACGAGCAGTACTTC.

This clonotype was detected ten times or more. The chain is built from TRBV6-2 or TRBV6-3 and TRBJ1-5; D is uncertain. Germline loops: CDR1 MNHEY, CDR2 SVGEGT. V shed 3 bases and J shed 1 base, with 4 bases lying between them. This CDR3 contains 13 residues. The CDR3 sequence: CASSYRSNQPQHF. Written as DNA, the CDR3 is TGTGCCAGCAGTTATCGCAGCAATCAGCCCCAGCATTTT.

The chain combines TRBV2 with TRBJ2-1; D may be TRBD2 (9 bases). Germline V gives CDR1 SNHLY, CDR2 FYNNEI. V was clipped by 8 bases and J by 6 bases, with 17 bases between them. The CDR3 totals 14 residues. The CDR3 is CASQGASGTNEQFF. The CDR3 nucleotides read TGTGCCAGCCAGGGGGCTAGCGGGACCAATGAGCAGTTCTTC.

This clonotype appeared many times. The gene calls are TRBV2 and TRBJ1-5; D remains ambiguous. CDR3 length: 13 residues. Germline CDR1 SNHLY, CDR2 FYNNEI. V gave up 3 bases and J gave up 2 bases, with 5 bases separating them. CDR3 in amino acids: CASSDTGNQPQHF. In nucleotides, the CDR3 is TGTGCCAGCAGTGATACCGGCAATCAGCCCCAGCATTTT.

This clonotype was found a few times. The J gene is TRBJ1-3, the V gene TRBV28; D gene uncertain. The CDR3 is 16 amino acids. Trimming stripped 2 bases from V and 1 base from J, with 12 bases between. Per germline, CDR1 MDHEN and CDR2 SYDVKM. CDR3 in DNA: TGTGCCAGCAGTTTAGTGGACCCAGGATCTGGAAACACCATATATTTT. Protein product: CASSLVDPGSGNTIYF.